Included here is one T cell receptor (beta chain) sequence, with context. The sample is drawn from a study of cytomegalovirus exposure and HLA in healthy donors. Between the trimmed V and J ends, which lost 3 bases and 10 bases, there was a span of 12 bases. The CDR3 sequence is 12 residues long. The V gene's germline CDR1 is MDHEN and CDR2 SYDVKM. Primers for the PCR totalled 60 Vbeta and 13 Jbeta. The protocol was immunoSEQ multiplex PCR, while the TCRdb copy is restricted to in-frame clones and leaves out a portion. The sample yields 190,000 or so clones, roughly four fifths seen once. The V call is TRBV28, the J call TRBJ1-1, with D hard to call. Input material: PBMCs. This sequence originates from a man aged 45-60 years in good health and CMV-seronegative. The CDR3 here is CASSFMRDRAFF. The CDR3 bases are TGTGCCAGCAGTTTTATGAGGGATAGAGCTTTCTTT.